This entry lists 24 T cell receptor beta chains sequenced from one sample in a study of cytomegalovirus exposure and HLA in healthy donors. The PCR contained 60 Vbeta and 13 Jbeta primers. The assay was immunoSEQ multiplex PCR, and TCRdb's table has in-frame clones only and misses some. The sample yields about 140,000 clones, over 70% seen once. The sample comprised PBMCs. The receptors stem from a man between 18 and 29 years old in good health and CMV-seronegative.

The chain links TRBV7-9 to TRBJ1-4; no firm D call. Trimming removed 0 bases from V and 1 base from J, with 9 bases in between. The CDR3 contains 16 residues. CDR1 is SEHNR and CDR2 is FQNEAQ in the germline V gene (reference sequence). CDR3 sequence: CASSLARVRTNEKLFF. CDR3 nucleotides: TGTGCCAGCAGCTTAGCCCGGGTTCGAACTAATGAAAAACTGTTTTTT. Complete variable domain (other parts from reference TRBV7-9 and TRBJ1-4): DTGVSQNPRHKITKRGQNVTFRCDPISEHNRLYWYRQTLGQGPEFLTYFQNEAQLEKSRLLSDRFSAERPKGSFSTLEIQRTEQGDSAMYLCASSLARVRTNEKLFFGSGTQLSVL.

The rearrangement joins TRBV19 to TRBJ1-3; D might be TRBD1 (5 bases). Germline V lookup: CDR1 LNHDA, CDR2 SQIVND (reference sequence). This CDR3 contains 18 residues. V was cut by 7 bases and J by 1 base, with 23 bases left in between. CDR3 bases: TGTGCCAGTAACCGGGGGAGCCTTGCCACGAAATCTGGAAACACCATATATTTT. It translates to CASNRGSLATKSGNTIYF.

The rearrangement joins TRBV6-1 to TRBJ1-1; possibly TRBD1 for D (6 bases). The germline V gene encodes CDR1 MNHNS and CDR2 SASEGT. Deletions cut 4 bases from V and 1 base from J, with 13 bases between. This CDR3 contains 15 residues. CDR3 in amino acids: CASSVRGSGNTEAFF. CDR3 nucleotide sequence: TGTGCCAGCAGTGTCAGGGGATCGGGGAACACTGAAGCTTTCTTT.

The J gene is TRBJ1-2, the V gene TRBV14; the D gene is possibly TRBD1 (5 bases). V was trimmed by 6 bases and J by 1 base, leaving 12 bases between them. The CDR3 covers 14 residues. The germline gives CDR1 SGHDN, CDR2 FVKESK. The CDR3 DNA sequence: TGTGCCAGCAGACTGTCGGGGGATAACTATGGCTACACCTTC. Its protein product is CASRLSGDNYGYTF.

The chain recombines TRBV7-9 with TRBJ1-1, with unresolved D. This CDR3 spans 12 amino acids. The germline gives CDR1 SEHNR, CDR2 FQNEAQ (reference sequence). The V end lost 3 bases, the J end lost 3 bases, and 5 bases lay between the germline ends. CDR3 sequence reads: CASSFGDTEAFF. The CDR3 nucleotides read TGTGCCAGCAGCTTCGGAGACACTGAAGCTTTCTTT.

In its sample, this clone was seen a few times. This chain uses TRBV6-4 with TRBJ2-2, with 10 bases identical to TRBD2. V trimming: 4 bases; J trimming: 4 bases; junction bases outside the gene matches: 0. Looked up from germline, CDR1 is MRHNA and CDR2 is SNTAGT. This CDR3 region has 14 residues. CDR3 sequence reads: CASSGLAGTGELFF. The DNA for the CDR3 is TGTGCCAGCAGTGGACTAGCGGGCACCGGGGAGCTGTTTTTT.

The chain is built from TRBV9 and TRBJ2-1, with D possibly matching TRBD1 (5 bases). The CDR3 extends over 16 amino acids. Trimming cost V 0 bases and J 5 bases, with 15 bases left between them. The germline V gene has CDR1 SGDLS and CDR2 YYNGEE. CDR3 in DNA: TGTGCCAGCAGCGTAGCTAAGGGGCGAGTGAACAATGAGCAGTTCTTC. This gives the protein CASSVAKGRVNNEQFF.

This chain joins TRBV7-8 and TRBJ1-2, with 7 bases identical to TRBD1. V lost 5 bases, J lost 7 bases, and 7 bases stayed unmatched. From germline, CDR1 is SGHVS and CDR2 FQNEAQ. This CDR3 has 13 residues. As DNA, the CDR3 is TGTGCCAGCAGCCTCCACAGGGGAGCTGGCTACACCTTC. It yields the protein CASSLHRGAGYTF.

The chain has TRBV7-9 and TRBJ2-7; TRBD1 matches 7 bases. V gave up 0 bases and J gave up 0 bases; unmatched junction bases: 8. CDR1 SEHNR and CDR2 FQNEAQ come from the germline V gene (reference sequence). The CDR3 is made up of 17 amino acids. The CDR3 coding sequence is TGTGCCAGCAGCTTAGCCCTGGACAGGAAGTTCTCCTACGAGCAGTACTTC. It translates to CASSLALDRKFSYEQYF. The whole variable domain, remainder taken from reference TRBV7-9 and TRBJ2-7, is DTGVSQNPRHKITKRGQNVTFRCDPISEHNRLYWYRQTLGQGPEFLTYFQNEAQLEKSRLLSDRFSAERPKGSFSTLEIQRTEQGDSAMYLCASSLALDRKFSYEQYFGPGTRLTVT.

In DNA, the CDR3 is TGTGCTAGTGGTAAGGGACAGTTCACCGGGGAGCTGTTTTTT. This codes for CASGKGQFTGELFF. The rearrangement joins TRBV12-5 to TRBJ2-2; TRBD1 agrees at 7 bases. The CDR3 spans 14 residues. Trimming removed 5 bases from V and 4 bases from J; junction bases left unmatched: 4. CDR1 is LGHNT and CDR2 is FRNRAP in the germline V gene.

CDR3: CASSTRQLRLFF. The CDR3 region has the DNA TGTGCCAGTAGTACGCGACAGCTCCGACTGTTTTTT. The chain couples TRBV19 to TRBJ1-4; tentatively, D is TRBD1 (5 bases). V was pared by 4 bases and J by 13 bases, with 13 bases between. The CDR3 runs to 12 residues. The germline V gene encodes CDR1 LNHDA and CDR2 SQIVND (reference sequence).

The chain carries TRBV5-1 and TRBJ2-3, with 7 bases matching TRBD2. The CDR3 is 15 residues long. In germline, CDR1 is SGHRS, CDR2 YFSETQ. V trimming: 1 base; J trimming: 3 bases; junction bases outside the gene matches: 5. CDR3 protein: CASSLMTGGTDTQYF. The CDR3 DNA reads TGCGCCAGCAGCTTGATGACGGGGGGTACAGATACGCAGTATTTT.

This clone was observed a single time. The V call is TRBV2, the J call TRBJ2-7; D is perhaps TRBD2 (6 bases). The V gene lost 2 bases and the J gene lost 2 bases, with 16 bases spanning the gap. Germline assignment: CDR1 SNHLY and CDR2 FYNNEI. This CDR3 is 16 amino acids long. The CDR3 DNA reads TGTGCCAGCAGTGAATTGGGGGGTGGATTCGCCTACGAGCAGTACTTC. Amino acids: CASSELGGGFAYEQYF.

The V and J genes are TRBV9 and TRBJ1-2; a weak D match, TRBD1 (6 bases). The ends were cut back, 4 bases at V and 4 bases at J, with 29 bases in the middle. The CDR3 runs to 19 residues. From germline, CDR1 is SGDLS and CDR2 YYNGEE. In DNA form, the CDR3 reads TGTGCCAGCAGCTCGGGGCGCCTGGGACATCACCCGGCGGGCTATGGCTACACCTTC. Translation: CASSSGRLGHHPAGYGYTF.

This clone was found once. The chain has TRBV7-9 and TRBJ2-2; D not certain. This CDR3 region has 13 residues. Trimming removed 3 bases from V and 7 bases from J, with 9 bases in between. Germline-derived CDR1 and CDR2 are SEHNR and FQNEAQ (reference sequence). DNA for the CDR3: TGTGCCAGCAGCTTGGGTGGAGTCGGGGAGCTGTTTTTT. It translates to CASSLGGVGELFF.

This clone was counted only a few times. CDR3 sequence: CAWSVGSGGTQYF. In DNA, the CDR3 is TGTGCCTGGAGTGTAGGTAGCGGGGGCACCCAGTACTTC. This chain joins TRBV30 and TRBJ2-5; TRBD2 agrees at 9 bases. Germline CDR1 and CDR2: GTSNPN and SVGIG (reference sequence). With 0 bases clipped from V and 8 bases from J, the junction kept 4 bases outside the gene matches. The CDR3 sequence is 13 residues long. The full variable domain, in which reference TRBV30 and TRBJ2-5 provide the parts outside the CDR3, is SQTIHQWPATLVQPVGSPLSLECTVEGTSNPNLYWYRQAAGRGLQLLFYSVGIGQISSEVPQNLSASRPQDRQFILSSKKLLLSDSGFYLCAWSVGSGGTQYFGPGTRLLVL.

The chain links TRBV2 to TRBJ1-2; D possibly corresponds to TRBD1 (5 bases). This CDR3 has 15 residues. Per the germline V gene, CDR1 is SNHLY and CDR2 is FYNNEI. V shed 3 bases and J shed 0 bases, with 11 bases lying between them. The CDR3: CASSEWGTTNYGYTF. DNA for the CDR3: TGTGCCAGCAGTGAGTGGGGCACAACTAACTATGGCTACACCTTC. The full variable domain, in which reference TRBV2 and TRBJ1-2 provide the parts outside the CDR3, is EPEVTQTPSHQVTQMGQEVILRCVPISNHLYFYWYRQILGQKVEFLVSFYNNEISEKSEIFDDQFSVERPDGSNFTLKIRSTKLEDSAMYFCASSEWGTTNYGYTFGSGTRLTVV.

This clone was observed a handful of times. V and J are TRBV27 and TRBJ1-1; maybe TRBD1 (5 bases). The CDR3 has 15 amino acids. Trimming left V 8 bases short and J 5 bases short, with 21 bases between. Germline lookup yields CDR1 MNHEY and CDR2 SMNVEV (reference sequence). CDR3 sequence reads: CASLSLGRARTEAFF. CDR3 in DNA: TGTGCCAGCCTCTCACTCGGCAGGGCGAGGACTGAAGCTTTCTTT.

With respect to this clone: The sample carries other DNA sequences with the same CDR3. The V call is TRBV11-2, the J call TRBJ1-5; tentative D call: TRBD1 (5 bases). This CDR3 region has 14 residues. Germline CDR1 and CDR2: SGHAT and FQNNGV. Trimming stripped 1 base from V and 7 bases from J, with 11 bases between. CDR3 nucleotide sequence: TGTGCCAGCAGCTTAGGGGGGGGGAACCAGCCCCAGCATTTT. Translating gives CASSLGGGNQPQHF.

In this sample, this clone turned up a few times. J is TRBJ2-5 and V is TRBV4-1, with TRBD2 matching over 11 bases. Losses at the gene ends were 4 bases for V and 5 bases for J; bases not matched to a gene: 9. The CDR3 runs to 16 residues. Germline CDR1 MGHRA, CDR2 YSYEKL. CDR3 in amino acids: CASSPGVAGGRETQYF. As DNA, the CDR3 is TGCGCCAGCAGCCCCGGAGTAGCGGGGGGGCGGGAGACCCAGTACTTC.

The rearrangement links TRBV7-2 to TRBJ2-7; 7 positions agree with TRBD1. Germline-derived CDR1 and CDR2 are SGHTA and FQGNSA. Trimming cost V 0 bases and J 2 bases; bases outside gene matches: 4. The CDR3 spans 15 residues. CDR3 residues: CASSLARTGPYEQYF. The CDR3 coding sequence is TGTGCCAGCAGCTTAGCGAGGACAGGACCCTACGAGCAGTACTTC. Looking up the rest from reference TRBV7-2 and TRBJ2-7 gives the full variable domain: GAGVSQSPSNKVTEKGKDVELRCDPISGHTALYWYRQSLGQGLEFLIYFQGNSAPDKSGLPSDRFSAERTGGSVSTLTIQRTQQEDSAVYLCASSLARTGPYEQYFGPGTRLTVT.

This chain links TRBV5-6 with TRBJ1-2, with D possibly being TRBD1 (5 bases). V was pared by 0 bases and J by 10 bases, with 10 bases between. Germline V lookup: CDR1 SGHDT, CDR2 YYEEEE. This CDR3 has 12 amino acids. The CDR3 region is CASSLGQNVYTF. The CDR3 DNA is TGTGCCAGCAGCTTGGGACAGAACGTCTACACCTTC. Variable domain in full (rest from reference TRBV5-6 and TRBJ1-2): DAGVTQSPTHLIKTRGQQVTLRCSPKSGHDTVSWYQQALGQGPQFIFQYYEEEERQRGNFPDRFSGHQFPNYSSELNVNALLLGDSALYLCASSLGQNVYTFGSGTRLTVV.

This clone was seen only once. The rearrangement links TRBV11-2 to TRBJ1-4, with D uncertain. The CDR3 extends over 14 amino acids. V was pared by 1 base and J by 5 bases, with 8 bases between. Per the germline V gene, CDR1 is SGHAT and CDR2 is FQNNGV. The CDR3 loop reads CASSLVGRNEKLFF. The CDR3 DNA reads as TGTGCCAGCAGCTTAGTAGGGAGAAATGAAAAACTGTTTTTT.

CDR3 amino acids: CASSQDGDRLTPGANVLTF. The CDR3 DNA is TGCGCCAGCAGCCAAGATGGGGACAGACTAACCCCTGGGGCCAACGTCCTGACTTTC. The rearrangement uses TRBV4-3 and TRBJ2-6, with 7 bases lining up with TRBD1. Germline V gene data show CDR1 as LGHNA and CDR2 as YSLEER. V shed 0 bases and J 2 bases; nucleotides not matched to a gene: 10. This CDR3 has 19 amino acids.